These T cell receptor beta chains were read from a single sample in a study of control samples from healthy donors and cancer patients. Here immunoSEQ multiplex PCR was the method, and the copy in TCRdb shows in-frame clones only, minus some. Of tens of thousands of clones listed, approximately 87% were seen once; the top ten hold 1.6%. Sequencing input: PBMCs. All receptors come from a woman aged 40 to 49 with lung cancer. Both conserved end residues are part of each CDR3. The order of the fields is clone size, J gene, V gene, D gene, CDR3 protein, CDR3 DNA. The D gene is left open where the match is weak. Rows may omit the clone size; those that give it use once, few, many or a size class.

NA,TRBJ1-2,TRBV11-2,NA,CASRGQSYYGYTF,TGTGCCAGCAGAGGACAGTCATACTATGGCTACACCTTC
NA,TRBJ2-3,TRBV11-3,NA,CASSLERSTDTQYF,TGTGCCAGCAGCTTAGAGCGGAGCACAGATACGCAGTATTTT
NA,TRBJ2-2,TRBV5-1,NA,CASSLGGDATGELFF,TGCGCCAGCAGCTTGGGGGGCGACGCCACCGGGGAGCTGTTTTTT
NA,TRBJ2-2,TRBV18,TRBD1,CASSEDRGAGELFF,TGTGCCAGCTCCGAGGACAGGGGAGCCGGGGAGCTGTTTTTT
NA,TRBJ1-5,TRBV6-5,TRBD1,CASSWDRADNQPQHF,TGTGCCAGCAGCTGGGACAGGGCCGATAATCAGCCCCAGCATTTT
NA,TRBJ1-1,TRBV3-1/TRBV3-2,TRBD1,CASSEALGQGMDTEAFF,TGTGCCAGCAGCGAAGCGCTGGGACAGGGAATGGACACTGAAGCTTTCTTT
NA,TRBJ1-5,TRBV28,NA,CASSSTTGMRQPQHF,TGTGCCAGCAGTTCCACCACAGGGATGCGTCAGCCCCAGCATTTT
NA,TRBJ1-5,TRBV7-9,NA,CASSYATEGQPQHF,TGTGCCAGCAGTTACGCGACAGAAGGGCAGCCCCAGCATTTT
NA,TRBJ1-2,TRBV9,NA,CASSVGEGDILNYGYTF,TGTGCCAGCAGCGTGGGGGAGGGAGACATACTTAACTATGGCTACACCTTC
few,TRBJ2-7,TRBV7-2,NA,CASNPDQERPYEQYF,TGTGCCAGCAACCCGGATCAGGAACGACCCTACGAGCAGTACTTC
NA,TRBJ1-3,TRBV6-5,NA,CASSYGGDTIYF,TGTGCCAGCAGTTACGGGGGGGACACCATATATTTT
NA,TRBJ1-2,TRBV27,TRBD1,CASSRLGQGGFLGGYTF,TGTGCCAGCAGTCGGCTCGGACAGGGGGGATTCCTTGGTGGCTACACCTTC
NA,TRBJ1-3,TRBV7-6,NA,CASSLGGRGPGNTIYF,TGTGCCAGCAGCTTAGGTGGGAGGGGCCCCGGAAACACCATATATTTT
NA,TRBJ2-1,TRBV5-1,TRBD1,CASSLGDSYNEQFF,TGCGCCAGCAGCTTGGGGGACAGTTACAATGAGCAGTTCTTC
NA,TRBJ1-1,TRBV11-3,NA,CASSLDFTGKIGEAFF,TGTGCCAGCAGCTTAGATTTTACGGGTAAGATAGGTGAAGCTTTCTTT
NA,TRBJ2-5,TRBV28,TRBD2,CASRLGLAGAETQYF,TGTGCCAGCAGGTTGGGACTAGCGGGGGCAGAGACCCAGTACTTC
NA,TRBJ2-7,TRBV2,TRBD1,CASSVGGGQTSEQYF,TGTGCCAGCAGTGTTGGTGGGGGACAGACCTCCGAGCAGTACTTC
NA,TRBJ2-4,TRBV19,NA,CASSLPGLERNIQYF,TGTGCCAGTAGTCTGCCAGGGTTGGAAAGAAACATTCAGTACTTC
NA,TRBJ1-5,TRBV28,NA,CASSPIGGVQPQHF,TGTGCCAGCAGTCCTATAGGGGGGGTCCAGCCCCAGCATTTT
NA,TRBJ2-3,TRBV28,NA,CASGLPATDTQYF,TGTGCCAGCGGACTACCAGCCACAGATACGCAGTATTTT
medium-sized,TRBJ2-7,TRBV15,NA,CATSRDGGSDEQYF,TGTGCCACCAGCAGAGATGGCGGGTCCGACGAGCAGTACTTC
NA,TRBJ2-3,TRBV9,NA,CASSVVGGTDTQYF,TGTGCCAGCAGCGTAGTTGGGGGAACAGATACGCAGTATTTT
NA,TRBJ1-6,TRBV30,NA,CAWSLASAARGPLHF,TGTGCCTGGAGTTTGGCTTCGGCGGCCAGGGGACCCCTCCACTTT
NA,TRBJ2-5,TRBV11-3,TRBD1,CASSQWDRDQETQYF,TGTGCCAGCAGCCAGTGGGACAGGGATCAAGAGACCCAGTACTTC
NA,TRBJ2-3,TRBV7-2,TRBD2,CASGTSGATDTQYF,TGTGCCAGCGGGACTAGCGGGGCCACAGATACGCAGTATTTT
NA,TRBJ1-6,TRBV9,NA,CASSPLGGGSPLHF,TGTGCCAGCAGCCCTCTTGGGGGGGGTTCACCCCTCCACTTT
NA,TRBJ2-1,TRBV5-6,TRBD2,CASSLERGGSYNEQFF,TGTGCCAGCAGCTTGGAGCGGGGGGGCTCCTACAATGAGCAGTTCTTC